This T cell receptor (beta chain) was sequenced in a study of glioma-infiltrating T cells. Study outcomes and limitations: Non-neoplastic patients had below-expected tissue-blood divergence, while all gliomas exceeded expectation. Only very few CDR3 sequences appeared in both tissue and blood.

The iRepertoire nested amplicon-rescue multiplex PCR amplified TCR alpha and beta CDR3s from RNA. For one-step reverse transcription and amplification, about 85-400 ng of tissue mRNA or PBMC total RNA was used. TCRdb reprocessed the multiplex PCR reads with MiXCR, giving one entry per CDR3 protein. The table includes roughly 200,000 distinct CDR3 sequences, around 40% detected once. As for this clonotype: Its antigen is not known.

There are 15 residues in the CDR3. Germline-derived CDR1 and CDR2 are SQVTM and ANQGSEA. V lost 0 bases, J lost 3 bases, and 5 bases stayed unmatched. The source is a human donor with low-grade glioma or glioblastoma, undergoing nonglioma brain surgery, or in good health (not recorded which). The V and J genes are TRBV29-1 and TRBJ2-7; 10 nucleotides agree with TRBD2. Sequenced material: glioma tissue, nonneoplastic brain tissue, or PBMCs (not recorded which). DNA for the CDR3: TGCAGCGTTGAAGATCCGGCTAGCGGGAGCTACGAGCAGTACTTC. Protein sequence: CSVEDPASGSYEQYF.